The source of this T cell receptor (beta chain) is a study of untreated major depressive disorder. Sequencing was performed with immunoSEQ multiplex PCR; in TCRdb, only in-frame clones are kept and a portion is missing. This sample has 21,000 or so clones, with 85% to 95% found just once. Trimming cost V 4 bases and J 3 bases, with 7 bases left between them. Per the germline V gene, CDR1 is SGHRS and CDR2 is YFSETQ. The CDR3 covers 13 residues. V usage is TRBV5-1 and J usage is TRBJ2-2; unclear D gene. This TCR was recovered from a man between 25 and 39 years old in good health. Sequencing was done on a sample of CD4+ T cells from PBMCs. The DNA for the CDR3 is TGCGCCAGCAGCCCTTTCGACACCGGGGAGCTGTTTTTT. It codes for CASSPFDTGELFF.